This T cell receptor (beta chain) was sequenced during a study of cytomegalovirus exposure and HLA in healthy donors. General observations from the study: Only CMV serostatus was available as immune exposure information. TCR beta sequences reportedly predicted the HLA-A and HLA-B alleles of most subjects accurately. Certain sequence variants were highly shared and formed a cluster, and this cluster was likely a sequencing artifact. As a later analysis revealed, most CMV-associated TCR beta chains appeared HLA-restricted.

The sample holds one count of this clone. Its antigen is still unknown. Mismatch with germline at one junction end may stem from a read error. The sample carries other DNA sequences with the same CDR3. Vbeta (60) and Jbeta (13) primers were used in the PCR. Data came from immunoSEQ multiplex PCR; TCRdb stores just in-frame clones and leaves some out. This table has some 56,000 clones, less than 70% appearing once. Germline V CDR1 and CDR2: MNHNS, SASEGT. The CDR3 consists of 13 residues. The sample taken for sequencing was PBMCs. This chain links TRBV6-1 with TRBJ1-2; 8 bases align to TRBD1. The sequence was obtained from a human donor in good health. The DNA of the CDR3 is TGTGCCAGCAGGAGGACAGGGACCTATGGCTACACTTTC. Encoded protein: CASRRTGTYGYTF.